Listed below are T cell receptor beta chains from one sample, sequenced in a study of blood T cell repertoires in COVID-19. The data were produced by immunoSEQ multiplex PCR, yet TCRdb's version contains in-frame clones alone and is incomplete. The sample has tens of thousands of clones, around 90% seen once. The sequencing input was peripheral blood. The receptors originated from a woman aged 80 or older with active or convalescent COVID-19. Each CDR3 is given with its conserved first and last residue. A D gene is named only where the DNA matches it firmly. Where a row states a size, it is once, few, many or the class of an expanded clone; other rows omit it.

J gene: TRBJ2-4; V gene: TRBV19; D gene: -; clone size: -; CDR3 DNA: TGTGCCAGTAGTTTTACCTGGGGCTCCAAGTACTTC; CDR3 protein: CASSFTWGSKYF
J gene: TRBJ2-7; V gene: TRBV28; D gene: -; clone size: -; CDR3 DNA: TGTGCCAGCAGCCGGACAGAGGCCGAGCAGTACTTC; CDR3 protein: CASSRTEAEQYF
J gene: TRBJ2-2; V gene: TRBV5-4; D gene: -; clone size: -; CDR3 DNA: TGTGCCAGCAGCTCCTGGGGAGGGGGAGGTTGGCCCGGGGAGCTGTTTTTT; CDR3 protein: CASSSWGGGGWPGELFF
J gene: TRBJ1-2; V gene: TRBV10-3; D gene: -; clone size: -; CDR3 DNA: TGTGCCATCAGTGTTCAGGGTGCGTACTATGGCTACACCTTC; CDR3 protein: CAISVQGAYYGYTF
J gene: TRBJ2-1; V gene: TRBV18; D gene: TRBD2; clone size: -; CDR3 DNA: TGTGCCAGCTCACCACTGTGGACTAGCGGGAGGACCTACAATGAGCAGTTCTTC; CDR3 protein: CASSPLWTSGRTYNEQFF
J gene: TRBJ1-1; V gene: TRBV25-1; D gene: -; clone size: -; CDR3 DNA: TGTGCCAGCAGTAAGGAGGTGAACACTGAAGCTTTCTTT; CDR3 protein: CASSKEVNTEAFF
J gene: TRBJ1-4; V gene: TRBV28; D gene: -; clone size: -; CDR3 DNA: TGTGCCAGCACCCCTCATAGGGGGGAAAAACTGTTTTTT; CDR3 protein: CASTPHRGEKLFF
J gene: TRBJ1-2; V gene: TRBV6-1; D gene: -; clone size: -; CDR3 DNA: TGTGCCAGCAGTGAAGCGATCCCGGGACACCAAAACTATGGCTACACCTTC; CDR3 protein: CASSEAIPGHQNYGYTF
J gene: TRBJ2-2; V gene: TRBV7-3; D gene: -; clone size: -; CDR3 DNA: TGTGCCAGCAGCGCTACGAGGGTTGGCGGGGAGCTGTTTTTT; CDR3 protein: CASSATRVGGELFF
J gene: TRBJ1-2; V gene: TRBV11-2; D gene: -; clone size: -; CDR3 DNA: TGTGCCAGCAGCCCAGGGCAGAACTATGGCTACACCTTC; CDR3 protein: CASSPGQNYGYTF
J gene: TRBJ1-1; V gene: TRBV3-1/TRBV3-2; D gene: -; clone size: -; CDR3 DNA: TGTGCCAGCAGGTCTAACGGGGGCACTGAAGCTTTCTTT; CDR3 protein: CASRSNGGTEAFF
J gene: TRBJ2-1; V gene: TRBV19; D gene: TRBD2; clone size: -; CDR3 DNA: TGTGCCAGTACTCACCCCTCCGGGACTAGCGGGAGCAACAATGAGCAGTTCTTC; CDR3 protein: CASTHPSGTSGSNNEQFF
J gene: TRBJ2-2; V gene: TRBV7-3; D gene: TRBD1; clone size: -; CDR3 DNA: TGTGCCAGCAGCTTAGATAACAGGGGGCCCTCGATCGGGGAGCTGTTTTTT; CDR3 protein: CASSLDNRGPSIGELFF
J gene: TRBJ2-6; V gene: TRBV7-2; D gene: -; clone size: -; CDR3 DNA: TGTGCCAGCAGCTTCGGGGGGCCCGGGGCCAACGTCCTGACTTTC; CDR3 protein: CASSFGGPGANVLTF
J gene: TRBJ1-3; V gene: TRBV30; D gene: -; clone size: -; CDR3 DNA: TGTGCCTGGAGGAGGGGCCCGGGACAAGGAAACACCATATATTTT; CDR3 protein: CAWRRGPGQGNTIYF
J gene: TRBJ2-2; V gene: TRBV19; D gene: -; clone size: -; CDR3 DNA: TGTGCCAGTAGTATAGGGGTCGGCGGATCTTACACCGGGGAGCTGTTTTTT; CDR3 protein: CASSIGVGGSYTGELFF
J gene: TRBJ1-5; V gene: TRBV6-2/TRBV6-3; D gene: TRBD1; clone size: -; CDR3 DNA: TGTGCCAGCAGTTATTCCGGGACAGGGAAAAATCAGCCCCAGCATTTT; CDR3 protein: CASSYSGTGKNQPQHF
J gene: TRBJ1-2; V gene: TRBV24-1; D gene: TRBD1; clone size: once; CDR3 DNA: TGTGCCACCAGTGAAGCCCGGACAGGTCGTGGCTACACCTTC; CDR3 protein: CATSEARTGRGYTF
J gene: TRBJ2-7; V gene: TRBV27; D gene: TRBD1; clone size: once; CDR3 DNA: TGTGCCAGCAGCCGGACCGGGACAGGGTCTTACGAGCAGTACTTC; CDR3 protein: CASSRTGTGSYEQYF
J gene: TRBJ1-2; V gene: TRBV7-2; D gene: -; clone size: -; CDR3 DNA: TGTGCCAGCAGCTTAGTCTCCGGCTACACCTTC; CDR3 protein: CASSLVSGYTF
J gene: TRBJ2-1; V gene: TRBV9; D gene: TRBD2; clone size: -; CDR3 DNA: TGTGCCAGCAGCGTAGATGGGTCTAGCGGGATACTCAATGAGCAGTTCTTC; CDR3 protein: CASSVDGSSGILNEQFF
J gene: TRBJ2-3; V gene: TRBV11-2; D gene: -; clone size: -; CDR3 DNA: TGTGCCAGCAGTACAGGCTCTGGGGGCACAGATACGCAGTATTTT; CDR3 protein: CASSTGSGGTDTQYF
J gene: TRBJ1-6; V gene: TRBV9; D gene: -; clone size: -; CDR3 DNA: TGTGCCAGCAGTGCGACGGGAATCGCGTCCCTTTCACCCCTCCACTTT; CDR3 protein: CASSATGIASLSPLHF
J gene: TRBJ2-7; V gene: TRBV30; D gene: TRBD1; clone size: -; CDR3 DNA: TGTGCCTGGTCGGCGGGGACAGGGATCATAGACGAGCAGTACTTC; CDR3 protein: CAWSAGTGIIDEQYF
J gene: TRBJ2-1; V gene: TRBV28; D gene: TRBD2; clone size: -; CDR3 DNA: TGTGCCAGCAGTACTTGGACTAGCGGGAAAAATGAGCAGTTCTTC; CDR3 protein: CASSTWTSGKNEQFF
J gene: TRBJ2-2; V gene: TRBV5-1; D gene: TRBD1; clone size: -; CDR3 DNA: TGCGCCAGCAATGGGGGACAGACCTCTGGGGAGCTGTTTTTT; CDR3 protein: CASNGGQTSGELFF
J gene: TRBJ2-1; V gene: TRBV7-3; D gene: TRBD2; clone size: -; CDR3 DNA: TGTGCCAGCAGCTTACGGAGCGGGAGCGGTGAGCAGTTCTTC; CDR3 protein: CASSLRSGSGEQFF
J gene: TRBJ2-1; V gene: TRBV20-1; D gene: -; clone size: -; CDR3 DNA: TGCAGTGCTACAGGGGTCGGTGAGCAGTTCTTC; CDR3 protein: CSATGVGEQFF
J gene: TRBJ2-1; V gene: TRBV5-1; D gene: -; clone size: -; CDR3 DNA: TGCGCCAGCAGCAAAGGGGATTACAATGAGCAGTTCTTC; CDR3 protein: CASSKGDYNEQFF
J gene: TRBJ2-1; V gene: TRBV11-2; D gene: TRBD2; clone size: -; CDR3 DNA: TGTGCCAGCAGCTTAGTGGGCGGGAGTGGGTCCTACAATGAGCAGTTCTTC; CDR3 protein: CASSLVGGSGSYNEQFF
J gene: TRBJ2-1; V gene: TRBV20-1; D gene: TRBD2; clone size: -; CDR3 DNA: TGCAGTGCTAGTTCTAGCGGGACAATAGGTGAGCAGTTCTTC; CDR3 protein: CSASSSGTIGEQFF
J gene: TRBJ2-4; V gene: TRBV21-1; D gene: -; clone size: -; CDR3 DNA: TGTGCCAGCAGCAAAGATCCGACAGGGATAAACGCCAAAAACATTCAGTACTTC; CDR3 protein: CASSKDPTGINAKNIQYF
J gene: TRBJ1-1; V gene: TRBV6-6; D gene: -; clone size: once; CDR3 DNA: TGTGCCAGCAGTCCCCCCGGGTCTATGAACACTGAAGCTTTCTTT; CDR3 protein: CASSPPGSMNTEAFF
J gene: TRBJ1-4; V gene: TRBV10-3; D gene: -; clone size: -; CDR3 DNA: TGTGCCATCAGTGAGTCCGCGTTGGAACTGTTTTTT; CDR3 protein: CAISESALELFF
J gene: TRBJ1-5; V gene: TRBV24-1; D gene: TRBD1; clone size: -; CDR3 DNA: TGTGCCACCAGTGATCTGGGACAGGGTCCCAATCAGCCCCAGCATTTT; CDR3 protein: CATSDLGQGPNQPQHF
J gene: TRBJ1-5; V gene: TRBV18; D gene: -; clone size: -; CDR3 DNA: TGTGCCAGCTCACCAGGGCGTGGAAATCAGCCCCAGCATTTT; CDR3 protein: CASSPGRGNQPQHF
J gene: TRBJ1-5; V gene: TRBV18; D gene: -; clone size: -; CDR3 DNA: TGTGCCAGCTCACAGACAGTCAATAGCAATCAGCCCCAGCATTTT; CDR3 protein: CASSQTVNSNQPQHF
J gene: TRBJ2-1; V gene: TRBV3-1/TRBV3-2; D gene: TRBD2; clone size: once; CDR3 DNA: TGTGCCAGCAGCCAAGATCTAGCGGGAGGTCGTGAGCAGTTCTTC; CDR3 protein: CASSQDLAGGREQFF
J gene: TRBJ1-1; V gene: TRBV18; D gene: -; clone size: -; CDR3 DNA: TGTGCCAGCTCACGAACTTCAACAGGGTCGATTGGGACTGAAGCTTTCTTT; CDR3 protein: CASSRTSTGSIGTEAFF
J gene: TRBJ2-7; V gene: TRBV28; D gene: TRBD1; clone size: -; CDR3 DNA: TGTGCCAGCAGGTACGACAGGGGTACCTACGAGCAGTACTTC; CDR3 protein: CASRYDRGTYEQYF
J gene: TRBJ1-4; V gene: TRBV27; D gene: TRBD1; clone size: -; CDR3 DNA: TGTGCCAGCAGTTTGAGGACAGGGGTAGAAAAACTGTTTTTT; CDR3 protein: CASSLRTGVEKLFF
J gene: TRBJ2-7; V gene: TRBV11-1; D gene: TRBD2; clone size: -; CDR3 DNA: TGTGCCAGCAGCTCACGACTAGCGGGACCTTACGAGCAGTACTTC; CDR3 protein: CASSSRLAGPYEQYF
J gene: TRBJ1-5; V gene: TRBV1; D gene: -; clone size: -; CDR3 DNA: TGCACCAGCCGCGAGACAGGAAATAGCAATCAGCCCCAGCATTTT; CDR3 protein: CTSRETGNSNQPQHF
J gene: TRBJ1-1; V gene: TRBV18; D gene: TRBD1; clone size: -; CDR3 DNA: TGTGCCAGCTCACTCGCCGGGACAGGGGACACTGAAGCTTTCTTT; CDR3 protein: CASSLAGTGDTEAFF
J gene: TRBJ1-2; V gene: TRBV28; D gene: -; clone size: -; CDR3 DNA: TGTGCCAGCACACAACAGGGCCTTAACTATGGCTACACCTTC; CDR3 protein: CASTQQGLNYGYTF
J gene: TRBJ2-4; V gene: TRBV6-2/TRBV6-3; D gene: TRBD2; clone size: -; CDR3 DNA: TGTGCCAGCAGTAACGGGGGGGCAGCCAAAAACATTCAGTACTTC; CDR3 protein: CASSNGGAAKNIQYF
J gene: TRBJ2-1; V gene: TRBV2; D gene: -; clone size: -; CDR3 DNA: TGTGCCAGCAGTGAGGGACTGTACAATGAGCAGTTCTTC; CDR3 protein: CASSEGLYNEQFF
J gene: TRBJ2-1; V gene: TRBV15; D gene: TRBD1; clone size: -; CDR3 DNA: TGTGCCACCAGAGCTCCGGGACAGGGGATGAATGAGCAGTTCTTC; CDR3 protein: CATRAPGQGMNEQFF
J gene: TRBJ2-1; V gene: TRBV9; D gene: TRBD2; clone size: once; CDR3 DNA: TGTGCCAGCAGCCCTATGGTAGCGGGAGAAAATGAGCAGTTCTTC; CDR3 protein: CASSPMVAGENEQFF
J gene: TRBJ2-7; V gene: TRBV3-1/TRBV3-2; D gene: -; clone size: -; CDR3 DNA: TGTGCCAGCAGCCAAGTCTTGGAGAATCGAGTTGAATTC; CDR3 protein: CASSQVLENRVEF
J gene: TRBJ2-7; V gene: TRBV6-5; D gene: TRBD2; clone size: -; CDR3 DNA: TGTGCCAGCAGTACCCCGGGACTAGCTTACGAGCAGTACTTC; CDR3 protein: CASSTPGLAYEQYF
J gene: TRBJ2-3; V gene: TRBV15; D gene: TRBD1; clone size: -; CDR3 DNA: TGTGCCACCAGCAGTCGACAGGGGGCGCAGGGAAGCACAGATACGCAGTATTTT; CDR3 protein: CATSSRQGAQGSTDTQYF